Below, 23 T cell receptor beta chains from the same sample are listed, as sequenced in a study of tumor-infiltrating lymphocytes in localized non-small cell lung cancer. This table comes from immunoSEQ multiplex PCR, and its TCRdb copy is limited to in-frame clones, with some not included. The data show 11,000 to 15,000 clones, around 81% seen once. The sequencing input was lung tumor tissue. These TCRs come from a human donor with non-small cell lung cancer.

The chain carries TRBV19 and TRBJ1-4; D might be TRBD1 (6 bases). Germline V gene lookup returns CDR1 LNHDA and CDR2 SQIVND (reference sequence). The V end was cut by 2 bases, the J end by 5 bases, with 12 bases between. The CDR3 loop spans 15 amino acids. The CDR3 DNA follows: TGTGCCAGTAGTATACCCGGGGGCCGCAATGAAAAACTGTTTTTT. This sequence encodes CASSIPGGRNEKLFF.

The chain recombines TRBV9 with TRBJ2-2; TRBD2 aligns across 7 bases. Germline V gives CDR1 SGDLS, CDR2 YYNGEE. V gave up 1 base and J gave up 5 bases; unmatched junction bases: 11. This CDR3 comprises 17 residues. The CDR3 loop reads CASSVFATSHKTGELFF. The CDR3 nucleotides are TGTGCCAGCAGCGTATTCGCGACTAGCCATAAGACCGGGGAGCTGTTTTTT.

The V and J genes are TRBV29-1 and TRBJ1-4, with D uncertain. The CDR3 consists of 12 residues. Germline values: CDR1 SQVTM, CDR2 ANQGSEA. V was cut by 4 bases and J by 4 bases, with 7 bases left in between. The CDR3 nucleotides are TGCAGCGTTGGGCAAAATAATGAAAAACTGTTTTTT. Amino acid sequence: CSVGQNNEKLFF.

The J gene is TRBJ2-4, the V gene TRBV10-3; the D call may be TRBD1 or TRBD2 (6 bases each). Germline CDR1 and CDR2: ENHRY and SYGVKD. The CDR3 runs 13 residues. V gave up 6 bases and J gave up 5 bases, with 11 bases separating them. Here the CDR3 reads CAIRGGAENIQYF. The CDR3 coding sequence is TGTGCCATCAGGGGGGGCGCCGAAAACATTCAGTACTTC.

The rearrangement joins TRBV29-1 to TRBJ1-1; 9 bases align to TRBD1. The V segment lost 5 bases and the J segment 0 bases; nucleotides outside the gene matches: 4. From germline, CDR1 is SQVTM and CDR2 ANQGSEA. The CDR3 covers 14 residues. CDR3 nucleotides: TGCAGCGTTCAGGGACAGGGTTTGAACACTGAAGCTTTCTTT. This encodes CSVQGQGLNTEAFF.

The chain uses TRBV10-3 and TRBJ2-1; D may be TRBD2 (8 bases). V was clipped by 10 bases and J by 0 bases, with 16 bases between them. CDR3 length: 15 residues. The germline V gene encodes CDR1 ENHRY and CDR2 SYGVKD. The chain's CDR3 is CATGGGQRSYNEQFF. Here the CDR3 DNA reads TGTGCCACCGGGGGGGGACAGCGCTCCTACAATGAGCAGTTCTTC.

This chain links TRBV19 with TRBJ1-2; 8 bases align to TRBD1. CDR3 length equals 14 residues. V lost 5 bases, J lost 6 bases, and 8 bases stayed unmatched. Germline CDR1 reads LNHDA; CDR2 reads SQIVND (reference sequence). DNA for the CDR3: TGTGCCAGTAGTGGACAGGGTAATTCGGATGGCTACACCTTC. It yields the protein CASSGQGNSDGYTF.

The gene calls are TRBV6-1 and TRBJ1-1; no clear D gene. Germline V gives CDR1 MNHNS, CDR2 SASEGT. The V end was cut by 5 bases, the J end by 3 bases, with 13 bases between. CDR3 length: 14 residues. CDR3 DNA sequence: TGTGCCAGCAGTCGATCCGGGTCCTACACTGAAGCTTTCTTT. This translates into CASSRSGSYTEAFF.

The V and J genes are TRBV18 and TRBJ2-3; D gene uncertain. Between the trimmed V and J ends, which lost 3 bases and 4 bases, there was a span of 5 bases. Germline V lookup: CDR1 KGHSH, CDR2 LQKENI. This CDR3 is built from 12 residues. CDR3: CASSPDSDTQYF. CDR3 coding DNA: TGTGCCAGCTCACCGGATTCAGATACGCAGTATTTT.

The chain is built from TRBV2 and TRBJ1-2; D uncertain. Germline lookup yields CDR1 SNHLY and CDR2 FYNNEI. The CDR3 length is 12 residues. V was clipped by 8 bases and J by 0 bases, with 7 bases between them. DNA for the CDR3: TGTGCCAGCGGAAGTGCTAACTATGGCTACACCTTC. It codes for CASGSANYGYTF. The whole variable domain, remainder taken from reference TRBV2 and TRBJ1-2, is EPEVTQTPSHQVTQMGQEVILRCVPISNHLYFYWYRQILGQKVEFLVSFYNNEISEKSEIFDDQFSVERPDGSNFTLKIRSTKLEDSAMYFCASGSANYGYTFGSGTRLTVV.

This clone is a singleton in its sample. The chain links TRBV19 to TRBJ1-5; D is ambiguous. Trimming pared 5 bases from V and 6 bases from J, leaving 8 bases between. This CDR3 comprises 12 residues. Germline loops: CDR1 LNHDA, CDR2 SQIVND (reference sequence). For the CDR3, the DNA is TGTGCCAGTAGTTTCGCTTCTCAGCCCCAGCATTTT. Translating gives CASSFASQPQHF. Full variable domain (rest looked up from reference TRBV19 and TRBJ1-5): DGGITQSPKYLFRKEGQNVTLSCEQNLNHDAMYWYRQDPGQGLRLIYYSQIVNDFQKGDIAEGYSVSREKKESFPLTVTSAQKNPTAFYLCASSFASQPQHFGDGTRLSIL.

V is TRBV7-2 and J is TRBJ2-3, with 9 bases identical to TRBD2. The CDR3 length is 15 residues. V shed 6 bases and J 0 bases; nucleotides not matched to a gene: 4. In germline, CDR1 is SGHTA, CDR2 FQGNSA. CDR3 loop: CASRLAGPSTDTQYF. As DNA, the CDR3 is TGTGCCAGCAGGCTAGCGGGACCTAGCACAGATACGCAGTATTTT.

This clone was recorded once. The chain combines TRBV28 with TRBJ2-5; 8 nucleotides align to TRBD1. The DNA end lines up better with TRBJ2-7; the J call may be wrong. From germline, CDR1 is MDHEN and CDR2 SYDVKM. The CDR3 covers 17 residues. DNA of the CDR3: TGTGCCAGCAGTTTCGGCCCGGGACAGGCTCAATCCTACGAGCAGTACTTC. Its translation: CASSFGPGQAQSYEQYF.

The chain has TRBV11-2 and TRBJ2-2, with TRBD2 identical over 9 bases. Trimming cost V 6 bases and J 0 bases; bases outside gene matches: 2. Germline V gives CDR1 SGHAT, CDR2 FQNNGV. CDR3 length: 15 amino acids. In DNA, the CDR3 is TGTGCCAGCAGGGCGGGAGGGACGAACACCGGGGAGCTGTTTTTT. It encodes CASRAGGTNTGELFF. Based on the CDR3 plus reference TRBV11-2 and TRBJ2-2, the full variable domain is EAGVAQSPRYKIIEKRQSVAFWCNPISGHATLYWYQQILGQGPKLLIQFQNNGVVDDSQLPKDRFSAERLKGVDSTLKIQPAKLEDSAVYLCASRAGGTNTGELFFGEGSRLTVL.

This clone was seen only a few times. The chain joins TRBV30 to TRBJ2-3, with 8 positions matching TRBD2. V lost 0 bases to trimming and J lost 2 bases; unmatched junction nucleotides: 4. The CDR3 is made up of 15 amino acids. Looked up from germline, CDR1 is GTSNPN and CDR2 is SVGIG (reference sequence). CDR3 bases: TGTGCCTGGAGTGTACGACTAGCGAACACAGATACGCAGTATTTT. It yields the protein CAWSVRLANTDTQYF.

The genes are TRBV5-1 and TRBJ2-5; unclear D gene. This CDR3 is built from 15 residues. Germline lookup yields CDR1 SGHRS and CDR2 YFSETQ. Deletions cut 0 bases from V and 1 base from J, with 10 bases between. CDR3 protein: CASSLVAAPQETQYF. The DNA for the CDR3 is TGCGCCAGCAGCTTGGTGGCAGCACCCCAAGAGACCCAGTACTTC. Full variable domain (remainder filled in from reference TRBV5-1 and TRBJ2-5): KAGVTQTPRYLIKTRGQQVTLSCSPISGHRSVSWYQQTPGQGLQFLFEYFSETQRNKGNFPGRFSGRQFSNSRSEMNVSTLELGDSALYLCASSLVAAPQETQYFGPGTRLLVL.

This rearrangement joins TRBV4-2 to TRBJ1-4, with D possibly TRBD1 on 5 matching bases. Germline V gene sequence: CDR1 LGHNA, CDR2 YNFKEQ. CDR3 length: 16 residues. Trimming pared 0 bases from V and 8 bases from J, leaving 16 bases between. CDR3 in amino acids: CASSQDGRPQEEKLFF. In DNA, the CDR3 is TGTGCCAGCAGCCAAGATGGCCGCCCACAGGAGGAAAAACTGTTTTTT.

The CDR3 region has the DNA TGTGCCAGCAGCCCGAGGCCGGACAGCTCCAATGAGCAGTTCTTC. This sequence encodes CASSPRPDSSNEQFF. The rearrangement links TRBV9 to TRBJ2-1, with D possibly matching TRBD1 (6 bases). This CDR3 spans 15 amino acids. Trimming took off 4 bases at V and 6 bases at J, with 17 bases between the two ends. Germline V lookup: CDR1 SGDLS, CDR2 YYNGEE.

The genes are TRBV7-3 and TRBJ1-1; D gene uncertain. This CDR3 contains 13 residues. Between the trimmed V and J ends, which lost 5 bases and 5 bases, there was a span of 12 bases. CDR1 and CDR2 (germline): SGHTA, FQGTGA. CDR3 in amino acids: CASSRSPDTEAFF. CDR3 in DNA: TGTGCCAGCAGCCGTTCCCCAGATACTGAAGCTTTCTTT.

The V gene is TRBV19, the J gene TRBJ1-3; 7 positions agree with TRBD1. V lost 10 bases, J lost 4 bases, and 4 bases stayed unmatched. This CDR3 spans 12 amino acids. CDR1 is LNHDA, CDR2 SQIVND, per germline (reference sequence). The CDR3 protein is CAISDRGNTIYF. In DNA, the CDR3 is TGTGCCATCTCGGACAGGGGAAACACCATATATTTT. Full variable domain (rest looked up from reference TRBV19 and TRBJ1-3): DGGITQSPKYLFRKEGQNVTLSCEQNLNHDAMYWYRQDPGQGLRLIYYSQIVNDFQKGDIAEGYSVSREKKESFPLTVTSAQKNPTAFYLCAISDRGNTIYFGEGSWLTVV.

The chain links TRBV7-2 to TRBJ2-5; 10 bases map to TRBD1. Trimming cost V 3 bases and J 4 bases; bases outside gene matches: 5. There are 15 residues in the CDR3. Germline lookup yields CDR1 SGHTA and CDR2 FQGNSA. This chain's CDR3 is CASSLDRGSRETQYF. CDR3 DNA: TGTGCCAGCAGCTTGGACAGGGGGTCCCGAGAGACCCAGTACTTC.

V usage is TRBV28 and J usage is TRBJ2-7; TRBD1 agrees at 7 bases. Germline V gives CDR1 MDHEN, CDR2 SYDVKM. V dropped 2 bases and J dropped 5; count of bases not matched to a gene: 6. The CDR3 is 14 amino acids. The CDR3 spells CASSLGDSRDEQYF. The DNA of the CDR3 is TGTGCCAGCAGTTTAGGGGACAGCCGAGACGAGCAGTACTTC.

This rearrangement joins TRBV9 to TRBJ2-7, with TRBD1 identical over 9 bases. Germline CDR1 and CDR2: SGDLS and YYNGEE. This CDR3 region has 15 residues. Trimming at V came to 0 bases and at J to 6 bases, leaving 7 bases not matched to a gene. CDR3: CASSVAGDRVAEQYF. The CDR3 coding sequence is TGTGCCAGCAGCGTAGCTGGGGACAGGGTGGCCGAGCAGTACTTC.